This T cell receptor (beta chain) was captured in a study of human T cells and chemical hapten exposure. In germline, CDR1 is SGDLS, CDR2 YYNGEE. The germline V and J ends were trimmed by 6 bases and 2 bases, with 11 bases remaining between them. The CDR3 contains 13 residues. This clonotype showed up just a few times. Time point: patch test 3, about 24 weeks after DPC sensitization. Treatment here: therapeutic diphenylcyclopropenone sensitization with weekly scalp DPC. Blood sampling occurred before each patch-test application. TCRdb called the RACE reads again in MiXCR, with one record for every CDR3 protein. The profile covers 110,000 or so distinct CDR3 sequences, with 30% to 35% appearing a single time and roughly 3% taken by the ten largest.

The chain uses TRBV9 and TRBJ1-2, with D possibly matching TRBD1 (5 bases). The clonotype originates from a man aged 40-49 years with alopecia areata. Some clones in this sample may be carry-over from other donors' samples. Specimen: whole blood, collected in connection with sensitization to the hapten diphenylcyclopropenone (DPC). The CDR3 DNA reads TGTGCCAGCACAGGGTCGCTAAACTATGGCTACACCTTC. Translation: CASTGSLNYGYTF.